Below are 8 T cell receptor beta chains sequenced from a single sample in a study of T cells in Graves' hyperthyroidism and ophthalmopathy. Researchers amplified the TCR beta CDR3 regions from RNA transcripts. Using the HTBI primer set, a first-round RT-PCR was run on the TCR CDR3. A single record per CDR3 protein comes from TCRdb applying MiXCR to the multiplex PCR reads. The sample records around 300,000 distinct CDR3 sequences, around 14% being singletons. Sequenced material: blood. These receptors originate from a woman in her thirties with Graves' hyperthyroidism.

The rearrangement links TRBV16 to TRBJ1-1; D uncertain. Trimming stripped 8 bases from V and 1 base from J, with 11 bases between. This CDR3 has 13 amino acids. CDR1 KGHSY and CDR2 FQNENV come from the germline V gene. CDR3 DNA sequence: TGTGCCAGCGCCTGGGAGAGGAACACTGAAGCTTTCTTT. Protein sequence: CASAWERNTEAFF.

This clonotype occurred many times. This chain links TRBV28 with TRBJ2-7; D unresolved. V shed 7 bases and J shed 0 bases, with 13 bases lying between them. The length of the CDR3 is 14 residues. The germline CDR1 and CDR2 sequences are MDHEN and SYDVKM. The CDR3 DNA reads TGTGCCAGCACATCCCCCGCCCCCTCCTACGAGCAGTACTTC. This codes for CASTSPAPSYEQYF.

This clonotype has only a few counts. The V and J genes are TRBV29-1 and TRBJ2-4; D not certain. V was pared by 6 bases and J by 5 bases, with 14 bases between. The CDR3 totals 13 residues. The germline gives CDR1 SQVTM, CDR2 ANQGSEA. CDR3 in amino acids: CSVDASGQNIQYF. The CDR3 DNA follows: TGCAGCGTGGACGCTAGTGGGCAAAACATTCAGTACTTC.

Many counts were recorded for this clonotype. V and J are TRBV11-2 and TRBJ2-1, with 11 bases that match TRBD2. The V segment lost 4 bases and the J segment 4 bases; nucleotides outside the gene matches: 12. In germline, CDR1 is SGHAT, CDR2 FQNNGV. The CDR3 has 18 residues. The CDR3 DNA reads as TGTGCCAGCAGCTCCGCCCCGGGACTAGCGGCCTCTTACAATGAGCAGTTCTTC. As protein: CASSSAPGLAASYNEQFF.

This clonotype was counted only a few times. This chain uses TRBV20-1 with TRBJ2-5; D is ambiguous. CDR1 is DFQATT, CDR2 SNEGSKA, per germline (reference sequence). CDR3 length equals 14 residues. The ends were cut back, 1 base at V and 5 bases at J, with 14 bases in the middle. The CDR3 coding sequence is TGCAGTGCTAGAGTGCCAGGCCTCAGGGAGACCCAGTACTTC. The encoded protein is CSARVPGLRETQYF.

This clonotype appeared many times. The gene calls are TRBV28 and TRBJ1-4; D not resolved. Germline CDR1 and CDR2: MDHEN and SYDVKM. Between the trimmed V and J ends, which lost 6 bases and 2 bases, there was a span of 13 bases. The CDR3 sequence is 15 residues long. The CDR3 loop reads CASRPAGVTNEKLFF. CDR3 DNA sequence: TGTGCCAGCAGGCCCGCGGGTGTGACTAATGAAAAACTGTTTTTT.

This clonotype showed up many times. The CDR3 DNA reads as TGTGCCAGCAGCTTTCCAGGGTTCCGAGAGACCCAGTACTTC. Translated: CASSFPGFRETQYF. This chain links TRBV11-2 with TRBJ2-5, with D possibly TRBD1 on 5 matching bases. There are 14 residues in the CDR3. The V end was cut by 3 bases, the J end by 4 bases, with 12 bases between. CDR1 SGHAT and CDR2 FQNNGV come from the germline V gene.

This clonotype was counted a few times. The rearrangement links TRBV5-4 to TRBJ2-1, with D possibly matching TRBD1 (6 bases). The CDR3 is 16 amino acids. CDR1 is SGHNT and CDR2 is YYREEE in the germline V gene (reference sequence). The V gene lost 0 bases and the J gene lost 4 bases, with 14 bases spanning the gap. The CDR3 DNA reads as TGTGCCAGCAGCTTGGGGGGACAAGGAGCTTACAATGAGCAGTTCTTC. Encoded protein: CASSLGGQGAYNEQFF.